This entry lists 2 T cell receptor beta chains sequenced from one sample in a study of PD-1 blockade in classical Hodgkin lymphoma. The assay was immunoSEQ multiplex PCR, and TCRdb's table has in-frame clones only and misses some. In the table there are 30,000 to 40,000 clones, 65% to 90% of which are singletons. With no exception, relapse followed autologous stem cell transplantation in all patients, and brentuximab vedotin exposure varied. This specimen consisted of peripheral blood mononuclear cells (PBMCs), obtained at baseline. The receptors stem from a human donor with classical Hodgkin lymphoma.

The rearrangement links TRBV19 to TRBJ1-2, with D perhaps matching TRBD1 (5 bases). V was shortened by 10 bases and J by 9 bases, with 18 bases between the two germline ends. Germline assignment: CDR1 LNHDA and CDR2 SQIVND (reference sequence). The CDR3 loop spans 12 amino acids. CDR3 in amino acids: CATGTAEGSYTF. For the CDR3, the DNA is TGTGCCACCGGGACGGCCGAGGGGAGCTACACCTTC.

V gene TRBV5-1 combines with J gene TRBJ2-5, with TRBD2 identical over 8 bases. The CDR3 has 15 residues. Per germline, CDR1 SGHRS and CDR2 YFSETQ. With V trimmed by 1 base and J by 4 bases, 6 bases remained unmatched. The CDR3 sequence: CASSLIGLAGETQYF. Written as DNA, the CDR3 is TGCGCCAGCAGCTTGATAGGTCTAGCGGGAGAGACCCAGTACTTC. Drawing the rest from reference TRBV5-1 and TRBJ2-5, the complete variable domain is KAGVTQTPRYLIKTRGQQVTLSCSPISGHRSVSWYQQTPGQGLQFLFEYFSETQRNKGNFPGRFSGRQFSNSRSEMNVSTLELGDSALYLCASSLIGLAGETQYFGPGTRLLVL.